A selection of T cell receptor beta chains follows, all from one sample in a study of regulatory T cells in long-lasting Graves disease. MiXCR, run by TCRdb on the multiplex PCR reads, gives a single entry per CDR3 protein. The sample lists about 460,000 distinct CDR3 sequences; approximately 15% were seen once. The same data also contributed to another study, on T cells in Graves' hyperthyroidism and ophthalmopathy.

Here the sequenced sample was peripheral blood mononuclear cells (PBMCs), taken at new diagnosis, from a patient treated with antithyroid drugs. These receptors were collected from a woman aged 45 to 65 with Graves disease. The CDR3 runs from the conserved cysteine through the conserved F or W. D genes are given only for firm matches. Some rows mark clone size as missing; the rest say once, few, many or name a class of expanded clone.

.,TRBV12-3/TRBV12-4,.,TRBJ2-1,CASSFGAGINEQFF,TGTGCCAGCAGTTTCGGGGCGGGAATCAATGAGCAGTTCTTC
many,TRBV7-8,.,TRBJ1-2,CASSRDRRSNYGYTF,TGTGCCAGCAGCCGTGACAGGCGATCGAACTATGGCTACACCTTC
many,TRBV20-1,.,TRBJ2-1,CSARVPGPYNEQFF,TGCAGTGCTAGAGTTCCGGGACCTTACAATGAGCAGTTCTTC
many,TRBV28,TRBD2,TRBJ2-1,CASRPELAGQYNEQFF,TGTGCCAGCAGACCAGAGCTAGCGGGACAATACAATGAGCAGTTCTTC
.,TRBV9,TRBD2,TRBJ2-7,CASSLAGLGGEQYF,TGTGCCAGCAGCTTAGCCGGACTAGGAGGCGAGCAGTACTTC
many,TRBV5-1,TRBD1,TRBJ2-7,CASSRTGSYEQYF,TGCGCCAGCAGCCGGACAGGCTCCTACGAGCAGTACTTC
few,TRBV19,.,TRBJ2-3,CASSTFYTDTQYF,TGTGCCAGTAGTACCTTCTACACAGATACGCAGTATTTT
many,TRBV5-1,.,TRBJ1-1,CASSPHRQQNKNTEAFF,TGCGCCAGCAGCCCACACCGACAACAGAATAAGAACACTGAAGCTTTCTTT
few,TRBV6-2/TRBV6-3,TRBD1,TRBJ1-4,CASSRDREDEKLFF,TGTGCCAGCAGTAGGGACAGGGAGGATGAAAAACTGTTTTTT
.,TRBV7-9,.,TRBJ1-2,CASSPPGQSRLYGYTF,TGTGCCAGCAGCCCGCCGGGGCAGTCGAGGTTGTATGGCTACACCTTC
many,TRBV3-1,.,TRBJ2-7,CASSPGGRRYEQYF,TGTGCCAGCAGTCCCGGGGGACGGAGATACGAGCAGTACTTC
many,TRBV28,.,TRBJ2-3,CASRKGFRTDTQYF,TGTGCCAGCCGAAAGGGGTTCCGCACAGATACGCAGTATTTT
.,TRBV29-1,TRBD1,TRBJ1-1,CSAGTVNTEAFF,TGCAGCGCCGGGACAGTGAACACTGAAGCTTTCTTT
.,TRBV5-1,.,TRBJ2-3,CASSTQRVSTDTQYF,TGCGCCAGCAGCACCCAGCGGGTTAGCACAGATACGCAGTATTTT
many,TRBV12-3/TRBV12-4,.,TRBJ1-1,CASKRQFVNTEAFF,TGTGCCAGCAAAAGACAGTTTGTGAACACTGAAGCTTTCTTT
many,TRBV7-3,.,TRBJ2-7,CASSPGADSYEQYF,TGTGCCAGCAGCCCGGGCGCAGACTCCTACGAGCAGTACTTC
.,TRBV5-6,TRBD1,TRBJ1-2,CASSGIGTGSYGYTF,TGTGCCAGCAGCGGCATCGGGACAGGGAGCTATGGCTACACCTTC
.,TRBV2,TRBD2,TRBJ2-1,CASKRLGWLAGGVHNEQFF,TGTGCCAGCAAGCGGTTGGGTTGGCTAGCGGGAGGAGTGCACAATGAGCAGTTCTTC
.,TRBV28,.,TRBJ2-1,CASSRPSGEQFF,TGTGCCAGCAGTAGGCCTAGTGGTGAGCAGTTCTTC
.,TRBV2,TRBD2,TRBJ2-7,CASSGPSGTYEQYF,TGTGCCAGCAGTGGGCCTAGCGGCACCTACGAGCAGTACTTC
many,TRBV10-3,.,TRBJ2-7,CAISEGTGVAGVSYEQYF,TGTGCCATCAGTGAGGGGACAGGGGTAGCGGGAGTCTCCTACGAGCAGTACTTC